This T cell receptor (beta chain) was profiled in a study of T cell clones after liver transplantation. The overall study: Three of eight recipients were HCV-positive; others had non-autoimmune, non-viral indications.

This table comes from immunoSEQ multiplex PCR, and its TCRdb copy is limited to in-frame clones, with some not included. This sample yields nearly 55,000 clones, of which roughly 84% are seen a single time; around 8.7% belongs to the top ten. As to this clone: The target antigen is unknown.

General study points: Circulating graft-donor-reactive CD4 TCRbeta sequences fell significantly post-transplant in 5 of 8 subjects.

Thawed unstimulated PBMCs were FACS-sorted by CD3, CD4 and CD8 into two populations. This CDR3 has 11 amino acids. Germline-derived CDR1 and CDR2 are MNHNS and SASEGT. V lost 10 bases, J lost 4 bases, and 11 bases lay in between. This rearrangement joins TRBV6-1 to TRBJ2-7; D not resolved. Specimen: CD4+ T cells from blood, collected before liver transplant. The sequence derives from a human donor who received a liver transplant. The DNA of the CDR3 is TGTGCCACGGACCTCTCTTACGAGCAGTACTTC. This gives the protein CATDLSYEQYF.